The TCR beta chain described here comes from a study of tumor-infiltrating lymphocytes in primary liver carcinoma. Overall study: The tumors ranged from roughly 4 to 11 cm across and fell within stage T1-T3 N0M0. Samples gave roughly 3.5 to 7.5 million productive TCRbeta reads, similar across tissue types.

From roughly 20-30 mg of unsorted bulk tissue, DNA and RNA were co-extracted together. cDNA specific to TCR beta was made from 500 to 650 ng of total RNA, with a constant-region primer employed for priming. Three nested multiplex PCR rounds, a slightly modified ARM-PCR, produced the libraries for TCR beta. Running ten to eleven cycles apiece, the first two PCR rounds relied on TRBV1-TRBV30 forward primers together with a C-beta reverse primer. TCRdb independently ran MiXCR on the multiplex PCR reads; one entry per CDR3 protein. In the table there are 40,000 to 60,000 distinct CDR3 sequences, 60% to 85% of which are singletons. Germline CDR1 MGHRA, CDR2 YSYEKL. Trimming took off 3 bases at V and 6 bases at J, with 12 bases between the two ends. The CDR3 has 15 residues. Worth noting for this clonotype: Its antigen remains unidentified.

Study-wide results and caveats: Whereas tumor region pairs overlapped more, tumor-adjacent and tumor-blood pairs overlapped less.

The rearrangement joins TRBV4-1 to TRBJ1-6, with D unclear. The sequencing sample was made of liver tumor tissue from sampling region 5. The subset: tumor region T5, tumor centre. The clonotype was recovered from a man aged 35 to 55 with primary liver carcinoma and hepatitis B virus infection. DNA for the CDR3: TGCGCCAGCAGCCAGAAAAGGTTCCCTAATTCACCCCTCCACTTT. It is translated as CASSQKRFPNSPLHF.